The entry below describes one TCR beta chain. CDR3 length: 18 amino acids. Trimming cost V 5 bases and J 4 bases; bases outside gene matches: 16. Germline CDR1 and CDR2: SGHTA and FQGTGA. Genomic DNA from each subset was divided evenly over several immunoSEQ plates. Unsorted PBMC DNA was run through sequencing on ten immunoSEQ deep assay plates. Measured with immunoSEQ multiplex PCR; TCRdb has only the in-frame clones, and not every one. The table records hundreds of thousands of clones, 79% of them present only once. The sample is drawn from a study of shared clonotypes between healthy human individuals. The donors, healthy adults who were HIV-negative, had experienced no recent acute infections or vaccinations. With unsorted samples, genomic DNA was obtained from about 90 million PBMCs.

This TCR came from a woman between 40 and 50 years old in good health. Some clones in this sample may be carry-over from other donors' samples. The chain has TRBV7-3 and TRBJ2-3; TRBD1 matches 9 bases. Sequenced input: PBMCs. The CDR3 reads CASSPEALGQGSPDTQYF. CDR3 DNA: TGTGCCAGCAGCCCTGAGGCCCTGGGACAGGGTAGCCCAGATACGCAGTATTTT.